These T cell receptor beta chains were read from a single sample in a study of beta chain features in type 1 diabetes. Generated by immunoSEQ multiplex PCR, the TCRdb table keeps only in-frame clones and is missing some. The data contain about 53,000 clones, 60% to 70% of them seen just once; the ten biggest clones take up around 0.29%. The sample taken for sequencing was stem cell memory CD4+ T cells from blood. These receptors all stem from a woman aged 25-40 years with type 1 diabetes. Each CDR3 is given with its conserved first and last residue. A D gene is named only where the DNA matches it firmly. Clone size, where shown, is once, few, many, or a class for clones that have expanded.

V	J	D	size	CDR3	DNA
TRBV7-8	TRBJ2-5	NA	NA	CASSFNSVGETQYF	TGTGCCAGCAGCTTCAATAGCGTTGGAGAGACCCAGTACTTC
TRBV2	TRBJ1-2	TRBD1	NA	CASSYSAGQGSANYGYTF	TGTGCCAGCAGTTACTCGGCGGGACAGGGGTCGGCCAACTATGGCTACACCTTC
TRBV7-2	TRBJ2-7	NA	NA	CASSPGTFPYEQYF	TGTGCCAGCAGCCCCGGGACATTTCCCTACGAGCAGTACTTC
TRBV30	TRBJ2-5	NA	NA	CAWRPWATQETQYF	TGTGCCTGGAGACCGTGGGCTACCCAAGAGACCCAGTACTTC
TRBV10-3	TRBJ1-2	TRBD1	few	CAIGSTGVSYGYTF	TGTGCCATCGGTTCCACAGGGGTTTCATATGGCTACACCTTC
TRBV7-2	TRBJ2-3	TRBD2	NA	CASRGTSGTDTQYF	TGTGCCAGCAGGGGGACTAGCGGGACAGATACGCAGTATTTT
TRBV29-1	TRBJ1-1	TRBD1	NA	CSVPRDSRNTEAFF	TGCAGCGTTCCCCGGGACAGCCGGAACACTGAAGCTTTCTTT
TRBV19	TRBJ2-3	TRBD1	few	CASSSSRQGVGTDTQYF	TGTGCCAGTAGTTCTTCCCGACAGGGAGTTGGCACAGATACGCAGTATTTT
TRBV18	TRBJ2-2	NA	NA	CASSPWGANTGELFF	TGTGCCAGCTCACCGTGGGGAGCGAACACCGGGGAGCTGTTTTTT
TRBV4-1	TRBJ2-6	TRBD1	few	CASSLDRAGANVLTF	TGCGCCAGCAGCCTAGACAGGGCTGGGGCCAACGTCCTGACTTTC
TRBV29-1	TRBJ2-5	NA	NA	CSVVVREETQYF	TGCAGCGTTGTTGTCAGGGAAGAGACCCAGTACTTC
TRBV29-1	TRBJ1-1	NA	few	CSVEYTLRETRAFF	TGCAGCGTTGAATATACGTTACGTGAAACGAGGGCTTTCTTT
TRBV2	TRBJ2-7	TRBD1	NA	CASRLDRGGSYEQYF	TGTGCCAGCAGGCTAGACAGGGGTGGATCCTACGAGCAGTACTTC
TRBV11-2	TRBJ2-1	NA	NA	CASSTRTYNEQFF	TGTGCCAGCAGCACCAGAACCTACAATGAGCAGTTCTTC